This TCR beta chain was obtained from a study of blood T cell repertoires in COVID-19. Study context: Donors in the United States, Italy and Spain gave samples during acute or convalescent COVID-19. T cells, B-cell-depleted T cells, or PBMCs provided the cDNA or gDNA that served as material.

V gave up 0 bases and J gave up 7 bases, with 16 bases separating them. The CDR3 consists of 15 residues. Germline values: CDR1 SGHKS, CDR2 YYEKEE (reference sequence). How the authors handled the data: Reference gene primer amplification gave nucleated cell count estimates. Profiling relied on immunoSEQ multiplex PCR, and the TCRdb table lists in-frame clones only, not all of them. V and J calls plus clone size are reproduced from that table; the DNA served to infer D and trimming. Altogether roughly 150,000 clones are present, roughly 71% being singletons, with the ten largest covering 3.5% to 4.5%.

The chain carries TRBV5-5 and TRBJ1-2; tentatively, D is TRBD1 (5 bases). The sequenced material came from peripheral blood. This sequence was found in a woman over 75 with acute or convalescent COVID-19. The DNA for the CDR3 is TGTGCCAGCAGCTTGGCCGGGGGATTAGGACGTGGCTACACCTTC. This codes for CASSLAGGLGRGYTF.